This T cell receptor (beta chain) is from a study of PD-L1 blockade in urothelial cancer. Across the study: Samples came from 3 weeks, at the second dose, and 6 weeks into treatment.

TCRdb keeps only in-frame clones here, not all; method: immunoSEQ multiplex PCR. The table has over 45,000 clones, approximately 90% seen once. V lost 0 bases, J lost 2 bases, and 17 bases lay in between. The length of the CDR3 is 17 residues. The study enrolled patients with locally advanced or metastatic urothelial carcinoma. The material sequenced was PBMCs, taken around atezolizumab (anti-PD-L1) treatment. The V and J genes are TRBV23-1 and TRBJ2-7, with D perhaps matching TRBD1 (6 bases). Being an ORF, TRBV23-1 has a function that is uncertain. The source of this sequence is a man aged 55 to 70 with urothelial cancer. The CDR3 reads CASSQSGTPNQTYEQYF. The CDR3 coding sequence is TGCGCCAGCAGTCAATCCGGGACACCTAACCAGACCTACGAGCAGTACTTC.